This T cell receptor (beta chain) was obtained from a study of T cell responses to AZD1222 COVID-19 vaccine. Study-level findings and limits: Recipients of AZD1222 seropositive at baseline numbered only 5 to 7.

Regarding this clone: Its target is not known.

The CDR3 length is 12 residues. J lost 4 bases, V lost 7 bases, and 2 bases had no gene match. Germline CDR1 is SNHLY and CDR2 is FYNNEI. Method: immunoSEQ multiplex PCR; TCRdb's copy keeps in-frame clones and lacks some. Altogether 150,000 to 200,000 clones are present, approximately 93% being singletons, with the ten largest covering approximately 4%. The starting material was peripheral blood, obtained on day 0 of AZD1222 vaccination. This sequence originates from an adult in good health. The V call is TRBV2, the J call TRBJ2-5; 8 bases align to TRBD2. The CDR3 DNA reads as TGTGCCAGCACAACTAGCGGAGAGACCCAGTACTTC. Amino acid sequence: CASTTSGETQYF.